The text below deals with one TCR beta chain. The sample comes from a study of cytomegalovirus exposure and HLA in healthy donors. Germline-derived CDR1 and CDR2 are SGHRS and YFSETQ. The V and J ends lost 0 bases and 6 bases respectively, with 8 bases between them. The CDR3 runs 13 residues. Libraries were prepared by immunoSEQ multiplex PCR; TCRdb keeps only in-frame clonotypes and omits some of them. The sample includes around 150,000 clones, 80% to 85% seen only once; the top ten take roughly a tenth. Sequencing was done on a sample of PBMCs. The chain uses TRBV5-1 and TRBJ2-3, with D unresolved. The clonotype originates from a man younger than 45 in good health and CMV-seropositive. The CDR3 is CASSLEYGDTQYF. The CDR3 coding sequence is TGCGCCAGCAGCTTGGAATACGGGGATACGCAGTATTTT. The whole variable domain, remainder taken from reference TRBV5-1 and TRBJ2-3, is KAGVTQTPRYLIKTRGQQVTLSCSPISGHRSVSWYQQTPGQGLQFLFEYFSETQRNKGNFPGRFSGRQFSNSRSEMNVSTLELGDSALYLCASSLEYGDTQYFGPGTRLTVL.